The 18 T cell receptor beta chains listed next were all sequenced from one sample in a study of blood T cell repertoires in COVID-19 (dated by TCRdb to 2018 to 2021). To prepare the library, the immunoSEQ multiplex PCR assay was applied. What TCRdb holds here is the immuneACCESS table cut down to in-frame rearrangements. Part of the clones is not present; checked against another copy, under half of the missing clones reflect an unresolved V gene, and the others are unexplained. In this sample the table shows roughly 260,000 clones, 91% of which occur a single time. The ten largest clones represent 2% to 3% of the sample. The sequenced sample consisted of peripheral blood. The receptors were gathered from a person between 18 and 35 years old with COVID-19, enrolled during active disease.

The chain recombines TRBV10-2 with TRBJ2-7; 10 bases map to TRBD2. From germline, CDR1 is WSHSY and CDR2 SAAADI. With 10 bases clipped from V and 6 bases from J, the junction kept 12 bases outside the gene matches. CDR3 size: 14 residues. The CDR3 is CATKRLAGPGEQYF. The CDR3 DNA reads TGCGCCACCAAAAGACTAGCGGGTCCAGGCGAGCAGTACTTC.

This rearrangement joins TRBV19 to TRBJ2-1; TRBD2 aligns across 10 bases. The CDR3 extends over 16 amino acids. The ends lost 1 base at V and 3 bases at J; junction bases unmatched: 3. In germline, CDR1 is LNHDA, CDR2 SQIVND (reference sequence). CDR3 sequence (DNA): TGTGCCAGTAGTATAGTTGGACTAGCGGACTACAATGAGCAGTTCTTC. Amino acid sequence: CASSIVGLADYNEQFF.

This clone was seen a single time. The CDR3 region is CASSLRDFSYEQYF. The CDR3, as DNA: TGTGCCAGCAGCTTGCGGGACTTCTCCTACGAGCAGTACTTC. The chain employs TRBV5-5 and TRBJ2-7; D might be TRBD2 (6 bases). CDR3 length: 14 amino acids. Per germline, CDR1 SGHKS and CDR2 YYEKEE (reference sequence). Trimming cost V 1 base and J 0 bases, with 8 bases left between them.

This clone was observed once. Here the CDR3 DNA reads TGTGCCTGGAGTTCTAGACAGGGGGTTTGGGAGACCCAGTACTTC. This codes for CAWSSRQGVWETQYF. This rearrangement joins TRBV30 to TRBJ2-5, with 9 nucleotides matching TRBD1. Germline CDR1 GTSNPN, CDR2 SVGIG (reference sequence). The CDR3 covers 15 residues. After removal of 2 bases from V and 5 bases from J, the junction contained 9 bases not matched to a gene.

This rearrangement joins TRBV28 to TRBJ1-1; D is ambiguous. The CDR3 has 15 amino acids. With 5 bases removed from V and 0 bases from J, the gap between germline ends came to 13 bases. Germline values: CDR1 MDHEN, CDR2 SYDVKM. As DNA, the CDR3 is TGTGCCAGCAGTCGTTTGTCCGGGGTGAACACTGAAGCTTTCTTT. This translates into CASSRLSGVNTEAFF.

V gene TRBV27 combines with J gene TRBJ1-2; 10 positions match TRBD1. CDR3 size: 14 residues. CDR1 is MNHEY and CDR2 is SMNVEV in the germline V gene (reference sequence). The ends lost 5 bases at V and 7 bases at J; junction bases unmatched: 7. CDR3 DNA sequence: TGTGCCAGCAGTCGCACGACAGGGGGCGGTGGCTACACCTTC. It codes for CASSRTTGGGGYTF.

This sequence joins TRBV6-4 and TRBJ1-1; 8 nucleotides line up with TRBD1. The J segment lost 0 bases and the V segment lost 4 bases, leaving 10 bases of the junction unmatched. The CDR3 covers 17 residues. Germline V gene data show CDR1 as MRHNA and CDR2 as SNTAGT. The CDR3 reads CASSVHGQGRVNTEAFF. The CDR3 region has the DNA TGTGCCAGCAGTGTCCACGGACAGGGAAGGGTGAACACTGAAGCTTTCTTT.

The chain couples TRBV5-1 to TRBJ2-1; 8 bases fit TRBD2. The CDR3 has 15 amino acids. The V and J ends lost 4 bases and 6 bases, in that order; junction bases with no gene match: 9. Looked up from germline, CDR1 is SGHRS and CDR2 is YFSETQ. CDR3 DNA: TGCGCCAGCAGCCTAGGGACTAGTGATGGCAATGAGCAGTTCTTC. Translated: CASSLGTSDGNEQFF.

The J gene is TRBJ2-4, the V gene TRBV28; D perhaps matches TRBD2 (6 bases). The CDR3 loop spans 15 amino acids. CDR1 MDHEN and CDR2 SYDVKM come from the germline V gene. Trimming left V 2 bases short and J 2 bases short, with 10 bases between. As DNA, the CDR3 is TGTGCCAGCAGTTTAGGAGGGGATCCCAAAAACATTCAGTACTTC. Translation: CASSLGGDPKNIQYF.

This clone appeared a few times. V is TRBV7-9 and J is TRBJ2-7; D is perhaps TRBD1 (6 bases). Germline V gene data show CDR1 as SEHNR and CDR2 as FQNEAQ (reference sequence). V was shortened by 5 bases and J by 0 bases, with 11 bases between the two germline ends. The CDR3 is 14 residues long. DNA for the CDR3: TGTGCCAGCAGCCTACAAGGGGGCTCCTACGAGCAGTACTTC. Protein: CASSLQGGSYEQYF.

CDR3 sequence: CASSQGETSTPDTQYF. The CDR3 DNA is TGTGCCAGCAGCCAAGGGGAGACTAGTACCCCAGATACGCAGTATTTT. The chain employs TRBV3-1 (or the pseudogene TRBV3-2) and TRBJ2-3, with D perhaps TRBD2 (6 bases). The V end lost 1 base, the J end lost 4 bases, and 15 bases lay between the germline ends. The CDR3 runs to 16 residues. The germline V gene has CDR1 LGHDT and CDR2 YNNKEL (reference sequence).

This sequence joins TRBV13 and TRBJ2-5, with 7 positions matching TRBD1. Looked up from germline, CDR1 is PRHDT and CDR2 is FYEKMQ (reference sequence). The CDR3 consists of 14 residues. Trimming at V came to 5 bases and at J to 5 bases, leaving 8 bases not matched to a gene. In DNA, the CDR3 is TGTGCCAGCAGCACCCCGGACAGGCTCGAGACCCAGTACTTC. Translation gives CASSTPDRLETQYF.

The J gene is TRBJ1-1, the V gene TRBV14, with 7 bases that match TRBD1. This CDR3 is built from 16 residues. Trimming took 2 bases from V and 5 from J; bases not matched to a gene: 11. Per germline, CDR1 SGHDN and CDR2 FVKESK. The DNA of the CDR3 is TGTGCCAGCAGCCAACTAGGCGGGAGGGGGCCGACTGAAGCTTTCTTT. It specifies CASSQLGGRGPTEAFF. Full variable domain (missing parts from reference TRBV14 and TRBJ1-1): EAGVTQFPSHSVIEKGQTVTLRCDPISGHDNLYWYRRVMGKEIKFLLHFVKESKQDESGMPNNRFLAERTGGTYSTLKVQPAELEDSGVYFCASSQLGGRGPTEAFFGQGTRLTVV.

The V call is TRBV7-9, the J call TRBJ2-3; D is unclear. This CDR3 has 12 amino acids. With 4 bases removed from V and 4 bases from J, the gap between germline ends came to 6 bases. CDR1 and CDR2 (germline): SEHNR, FQNEAQ (reference sequence). The CDR3 is CASSSSADTQYF. The DNA of the CDR3 is TGTGCCAGCAGCTCGTCGGCAGATACGCAGTATTTT.

This chain links TRBV4-1 with TRBJ1-5; maybe TRBD1 (6 bases). Per the germline V gene, CDR1 is MGHRA and CDR2 is YSYEKL. V was shortened by 3 bases and J by 4 bases, with 22 bases between the two germline ends. CDR3 size: 18 residues. Here the CDR3 DNA reads TGCGCCAGCAGCCAGGTCCCATTAACAGGGACCCGAAATCAGCCCCAGCATTTT. Residues: CASSQVPLTGTRNQPQHF.

This chain links TRBV11-2 with TRBJ2-5; D not certain. The CDR3 contains 12 residues. The V end lost 4 bases, the J end lost 2 bases, and 5 bases lay between the germline ends. Germline values: CDR1 SGHAT, CDR2 FQNNGV. This chain's CDR3 is CASSSLQETQYF. CDR3 in DNA: TGTGCCAGCAGCTCCTTACAAGAGACCCAGTACTTC.

The chain recombines TRBV7-6 with TRBJ2-1; 8 positions agree with TRBD2. CDR3 length: 16 residues. The trim removed 1 base at V and 4 bases at J, leaving 6 bases unmatched. Germline CDR1 is SGHVS and CDR2 is FNYEAQ. CDR3 bases: TGTGCCAGCAGCTTAGTAGGGCTAGCGGGTTACAATGAGCAGTTCTTC. It is translated as CASSLVGLAGYNEQFF.

This chain uses TRBV5-1 with TRBJ2-5; the match to TRBD2 covers 8 bases. The CDR3 sequence is 22 residues long. CDR1 is SGHRS and CDR2 is YFSETQ in the germline V gene. The ends lost 0 bases at V and 1 base at J; junction bases unmatched: 23. CDR3: CASSLVGSSSGRLPNVQETQYF. The CDR3 nucleotides are TGCGCCAGCAGCTTGGTCGGTTCTTCGAGCGGGAGATTGCCGAATGTCCAAGAGACCCAGTACTTC. Filled out from reference TRBV5-1 and TRBJ2-5, the complete variable domain reads KAGVTQTPRYLIKTRGQQVTLSCSPISGHRSVSWYQQTPGQGLQFLFEYFSETQRNKGNFPGRFSGRQFSNSRSEMNVSTLELGDSALYLCASSLVGSSSGRLPNVQETQYFGPGTRLLVL.